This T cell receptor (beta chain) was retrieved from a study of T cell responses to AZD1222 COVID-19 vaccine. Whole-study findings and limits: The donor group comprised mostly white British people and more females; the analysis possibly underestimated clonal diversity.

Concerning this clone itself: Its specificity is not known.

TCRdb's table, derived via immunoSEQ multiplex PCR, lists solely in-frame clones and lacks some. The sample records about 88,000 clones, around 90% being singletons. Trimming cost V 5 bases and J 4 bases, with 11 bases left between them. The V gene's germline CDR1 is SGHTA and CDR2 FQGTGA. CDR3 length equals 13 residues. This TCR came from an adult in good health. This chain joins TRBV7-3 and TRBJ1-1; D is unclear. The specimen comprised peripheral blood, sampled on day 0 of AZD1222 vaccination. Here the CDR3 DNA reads TGTGCCAGCAGCCAGTGGGAGGGCACTGAAGCTTTCTTT. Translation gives CASSQWEGTEAFF. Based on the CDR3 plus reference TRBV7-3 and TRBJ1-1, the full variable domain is GAGVSQTPSNKVTEKGKYVELRCDPISGHTALYWYRQSLGQGPEFLIYFQGTGAADDSGLPNDRFFAVRPEGSVSTLKIQRTERGDSAVYLCASSQWEGTEAFFGQGTRLTVV.